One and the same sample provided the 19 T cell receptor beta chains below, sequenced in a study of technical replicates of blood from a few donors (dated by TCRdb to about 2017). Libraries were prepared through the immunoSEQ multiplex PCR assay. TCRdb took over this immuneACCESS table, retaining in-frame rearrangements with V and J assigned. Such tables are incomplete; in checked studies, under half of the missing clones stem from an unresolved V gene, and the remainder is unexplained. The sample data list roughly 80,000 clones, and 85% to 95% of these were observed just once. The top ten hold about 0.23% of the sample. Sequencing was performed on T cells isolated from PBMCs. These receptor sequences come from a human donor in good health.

The CDR3 DNA sequence: TGTGCCAGTAGTACACAGGGCCTTATGAACACTGAAGCTTTCTTT. Translated, it gives CASSTQGLMNTEAFF. This rearrangement joins TRBV19 to TRBJ1-1, with D perhaps TRBD1 (6 bases). V was shortened by 4 bases and J by 0 bases, with 12 bases between the two germline ends. Germline V gives CDR1 LNHDA, CDR2 SQIVND (reference sequence). There are 15 residues in the CDR3. Supplemented by reference TRBV19 and TRBJ1-1, the full variable domain reads DGGITQSPKYLFRKEGQNVTLSCEQNLNHDAMYWYRQDPGQGLRLIYYSQIVNDFQKGDIAEGYSVSREKKESFPLTVTSAQKNPTAFYLCASSTQGLMNTEAFFGQGTRLTVV.

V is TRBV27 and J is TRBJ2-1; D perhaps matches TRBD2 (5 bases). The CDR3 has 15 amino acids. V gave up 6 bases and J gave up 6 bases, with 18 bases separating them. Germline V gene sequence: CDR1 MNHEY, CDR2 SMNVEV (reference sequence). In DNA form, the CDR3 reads TGTGCCAGCAGGATCGGTCGGGGTATAGTCAATGAGCAGTTCTTC. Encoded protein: CASRIGRGIVNEQFF.

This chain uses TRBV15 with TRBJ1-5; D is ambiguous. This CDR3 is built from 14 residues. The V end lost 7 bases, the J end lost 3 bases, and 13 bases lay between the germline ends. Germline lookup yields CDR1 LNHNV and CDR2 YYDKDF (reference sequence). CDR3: CATNSGIVNQPQHF. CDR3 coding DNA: TGTGCCACCAATTCGGGTATTGTCAATCAGCCCCAGCATTTT. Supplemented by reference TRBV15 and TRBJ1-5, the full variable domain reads DAMVIQNPRYQVTQFGKPVTLSCSQTLNHNVMYWYQQKSSQAPKLLFHYYDKDFNNEADTPDNFQSRRPNTSFCFLDIRSPGLGDTAMYLCATNSGIVNQPQHFGDGTRLSIL.

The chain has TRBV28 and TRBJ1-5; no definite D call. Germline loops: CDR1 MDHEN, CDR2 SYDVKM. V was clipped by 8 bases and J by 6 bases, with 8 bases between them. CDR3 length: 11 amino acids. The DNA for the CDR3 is TGTGCCAGCCGTAGCGGTCAGCCCCAGCATTTT. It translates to CASRSGQPQHF.

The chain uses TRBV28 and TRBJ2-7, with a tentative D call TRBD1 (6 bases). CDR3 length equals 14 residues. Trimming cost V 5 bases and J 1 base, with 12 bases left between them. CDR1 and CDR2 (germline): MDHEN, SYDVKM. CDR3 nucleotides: TGTGCCAGCAGTCTCGACAGGCGATCCTACGAGCAGTACTTC. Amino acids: CASSLDRRSYEQYF.

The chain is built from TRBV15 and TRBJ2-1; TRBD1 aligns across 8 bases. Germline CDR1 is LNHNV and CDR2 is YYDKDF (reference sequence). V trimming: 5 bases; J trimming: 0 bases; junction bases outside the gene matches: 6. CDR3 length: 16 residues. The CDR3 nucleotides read TGTGCCACCAGCGAGCGGACAGGGATCTCCTACAATGAGCAGTTCTTC. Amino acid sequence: CATSERTGISYNEQFF.

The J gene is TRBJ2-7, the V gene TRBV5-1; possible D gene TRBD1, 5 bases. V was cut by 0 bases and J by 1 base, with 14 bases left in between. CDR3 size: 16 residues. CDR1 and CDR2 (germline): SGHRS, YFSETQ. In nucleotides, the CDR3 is TGCGCCAGCAGCTTGGACCGCAGGGTAGGATCCTACGAGCAGTACTTC. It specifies CASSLDRRVGSYEQYF.

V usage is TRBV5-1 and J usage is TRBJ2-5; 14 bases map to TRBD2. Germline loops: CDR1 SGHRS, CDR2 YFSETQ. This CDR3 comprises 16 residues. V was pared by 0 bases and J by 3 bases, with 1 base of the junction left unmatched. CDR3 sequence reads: CASSLVGLAGEETQYF. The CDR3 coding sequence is TGCGCCAGCAGCTTGGTGGGACTAGCGGGAGAAGAGACCCAGTACTTC.

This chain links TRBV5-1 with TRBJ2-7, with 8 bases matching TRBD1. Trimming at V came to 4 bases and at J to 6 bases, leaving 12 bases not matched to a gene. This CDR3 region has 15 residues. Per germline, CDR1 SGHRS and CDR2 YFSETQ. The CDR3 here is CASSTQPGQAAEQYF. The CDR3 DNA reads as TGCGCCAGCAGCACTCAACCGGGACAGGCGGCCGAGCAGTACTTC.

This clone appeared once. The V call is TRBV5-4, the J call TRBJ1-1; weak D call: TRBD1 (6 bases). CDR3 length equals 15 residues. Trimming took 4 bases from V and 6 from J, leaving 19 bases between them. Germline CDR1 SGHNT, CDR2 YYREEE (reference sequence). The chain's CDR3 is CASSRVLGGGAEAFF. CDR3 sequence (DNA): TGTGCCAGCAGCCGGGTACTTGGTGGGGGCGCTGAAGCTTTCTTT.

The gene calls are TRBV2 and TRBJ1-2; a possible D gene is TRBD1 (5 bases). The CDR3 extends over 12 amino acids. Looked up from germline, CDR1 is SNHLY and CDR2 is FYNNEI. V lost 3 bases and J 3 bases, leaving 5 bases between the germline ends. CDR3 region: CASSDRDYGYTF. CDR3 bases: TGTGCCAGCAGTGACAGGGACTATGGCTACACCTTC.

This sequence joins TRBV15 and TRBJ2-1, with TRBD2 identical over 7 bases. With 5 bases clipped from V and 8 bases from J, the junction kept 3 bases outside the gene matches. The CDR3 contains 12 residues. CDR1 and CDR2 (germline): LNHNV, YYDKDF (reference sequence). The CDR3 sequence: CATSARGDEQFF. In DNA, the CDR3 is TGTGCCACCAGCGCCCGGGGGGATGAGCAGTTCTTC.

The CDR3 nucleotides are TGTGCCTGGAGTGTACTAGGCGCTGAAGCTTTCTTT. As protein: CAWSVLGAEAFF. V usage is TRBV30 and J usage is TRBJ1-1; D ambiguous. This CDR3 is 12 amino acids long. Germline V gene data show CDR1 as GTSNPN and CDR2 as SVGIG (reference sequence). V was pared by 0 bases and J by 6 bases, with 8 bases between.

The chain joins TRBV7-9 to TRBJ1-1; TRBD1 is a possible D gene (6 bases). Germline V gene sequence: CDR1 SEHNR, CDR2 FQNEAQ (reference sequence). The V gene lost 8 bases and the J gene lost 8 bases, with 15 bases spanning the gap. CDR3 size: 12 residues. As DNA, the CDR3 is TGTGCCAGCGCCGGGGGGCGGAGGGAAGCTTTCTTT. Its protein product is CASAGGRREAFF.

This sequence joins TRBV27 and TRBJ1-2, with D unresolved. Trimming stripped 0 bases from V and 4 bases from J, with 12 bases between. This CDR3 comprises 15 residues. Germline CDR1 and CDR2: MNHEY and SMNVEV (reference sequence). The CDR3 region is CASSLSWEVTYGYTF. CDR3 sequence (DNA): TGTGCCAGCAGTTTATCTTGGGAGGTTACCTATGGCTACACCTTC.

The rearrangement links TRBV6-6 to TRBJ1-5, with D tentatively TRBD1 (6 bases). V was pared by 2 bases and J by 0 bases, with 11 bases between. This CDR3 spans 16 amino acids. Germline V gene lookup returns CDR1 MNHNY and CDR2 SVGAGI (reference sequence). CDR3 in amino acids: CASSYTTGNSNQPQHF. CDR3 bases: TGTGCCAGCAGTTACACGACAGGAAATAGCAATCAGCCCCAGCATTTT.

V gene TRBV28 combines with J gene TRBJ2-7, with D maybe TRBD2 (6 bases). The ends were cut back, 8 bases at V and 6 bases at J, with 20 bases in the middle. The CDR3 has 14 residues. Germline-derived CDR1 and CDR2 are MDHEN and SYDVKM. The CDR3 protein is CASGYEAPSAEQYF. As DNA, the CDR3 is TGTGCCAGCGGGTACGAGGCTCCTAGCGCCGAGCAGTACTTC. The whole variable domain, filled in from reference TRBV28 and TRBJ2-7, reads DVKVTQSSRYLVKRTGEKVFLECVQDMDHENMFWYRQDPGLGLRLIYFSYDVKMKEKGDIPEGYSVSREKKERFSLILESASTNQTSMYLCASGYEAPSAEQYFGPGTRLTVT.

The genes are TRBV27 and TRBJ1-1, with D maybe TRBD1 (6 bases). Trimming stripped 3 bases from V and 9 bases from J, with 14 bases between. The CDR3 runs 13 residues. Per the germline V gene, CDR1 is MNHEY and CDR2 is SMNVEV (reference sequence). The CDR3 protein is CASSFESGQKAFF. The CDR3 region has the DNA TGTGCCAGCAGTTTTGAGTCGGGACAAAAAGCTTTCTTT.

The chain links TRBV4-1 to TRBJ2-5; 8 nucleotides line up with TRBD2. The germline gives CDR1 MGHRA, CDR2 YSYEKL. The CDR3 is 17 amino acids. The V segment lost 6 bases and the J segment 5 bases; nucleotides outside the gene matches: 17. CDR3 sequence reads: CASSPLTGGSSSETQYF. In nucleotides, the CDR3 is TGCGCCAGCAGTCCTCTAACGGGAGGGTCGTCGAGTGAGACCCAGTACTTC.